This TCR beta chain was recovered during a study of blood T cell repertoires in COVID-19. This CDR3 region has 14 residues. V was clipped by 6 bases and J by 6 bases; unmatched bases: 6. CDR1 is MDHEN and CDR2 is SYDVKM in the germline V gene. Sequencing used immunoSEQ multiplex PCR; TCRdb keeps in-frame clones, though not all of them. This table has 100,000 to 150,000 clones, 85% appearing once. Sequenced material: peripheral blood. The J gene is TRBJ2-2, the V gene TRBV28; 8 bases match TRBD1. This clonotype was sampled from a woman of 80 years or more with acute or convalescent COVID-19. DNA of the CDR3: TGTGCCAGCAGAGGACAGGGCTCGGCCGGGGAGCTGTTTTTT. This translates into CASRGQGSAGELFF.